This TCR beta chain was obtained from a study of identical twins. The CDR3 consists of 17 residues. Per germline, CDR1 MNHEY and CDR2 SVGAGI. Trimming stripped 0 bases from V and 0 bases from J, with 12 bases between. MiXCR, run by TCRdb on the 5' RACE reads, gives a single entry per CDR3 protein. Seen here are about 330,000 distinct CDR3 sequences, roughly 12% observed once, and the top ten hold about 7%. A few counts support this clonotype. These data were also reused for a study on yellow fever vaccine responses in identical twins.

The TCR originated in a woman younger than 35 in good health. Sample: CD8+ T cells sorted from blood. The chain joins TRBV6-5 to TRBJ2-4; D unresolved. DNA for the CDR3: TGTGCCAGCAGTTACTCGTGGCAGATGGAAGCCAAAAACATTCAGTACTTC. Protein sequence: CASSYSWQMEAKNIQYF.